This TCR beta chain came from a study of blood T cells in healthy people across ages. This clonotype appeared many times. As yet, its antigen is unknown. Study results and limitations: Age showed a roughly linear inverse relationship with TCR beta diversity per million T cells. The study could not conclusively compare naive and antigen-experienced cells, given its unsorted PBMCs.

A J-beta primer mix and a sample-barcoded 5' primer were used in a second PCR of roughly 7 to 12 cycles. The template-switch adaptor was a 5' adaptor with 12 random nucleotides. It tagged each cDNA molecule. One entry per CDR3 protein, called by TCRdb with MiXCR from the 5' RACE reads. The table has about 1.8 million distinct CDR3 sequences, 40% to 55% seen once; the top ten hold less than 2.5%. The study drew donors from healthy Caucasian individuals in Russia aged roughly 6 to 90. The clonotype comes from a woman in her forties in good health. The source material was blood.

The CDR3 DNA reads as TGTGCCAGCAGCTTAGCCGGGACAGGGAACTATGGCTACACCTTC. Translation gives CASSLAGTGNYGYTF. This sequence joins TRBV7-2 and TRBJ1-2, with 9 bases lining up with TRBD1. The CDR3 totals 15 residues. CDR1 SGHTA and CDR2 FQGNSA come from the germline V gene. V lost 0 bases and J lost 2; bases outside the gene matches: 1.